This T cell receptor (beta chain) was sequenced for a study of early stage breast cancer tumors. The germline gives CDR1 SEHNR, CDR2 FQNEAQ (reference sequence). This CDR3 is 15 amino acids long. With V trimmed by 1 base and J by 10 bases, 8 bases remained unmatched. Each sample had two DNA replicates, 0.5 ug blood or about 1.5 ug tissue. Only in-frame clones appear in the TCRdb table, and some are missing; sequencing was by immunoSEQ multiplex PCR. Here the sample spans about 50,000 clones, roughly four fifths being singletons. This chain connects TRBV7-9 to TRBJ2-1, with 9 bases lining up with TRBD2. Material: blood. This TCR derives from a person aged 45 to 59 with breast cancer. CDR3 protein: CASSLVIGLAREQFF. CDR3 bases: TGTGCCAGCAGCTTAGTCATAGGACTAGCGAGGGAGCAGTTCTTC.